Included here is one T cell receptor (beta chain) sequence, with context. The antigen remains unidentified. Repertoires were generated with immunoSEQ multiplex PCR, while TCRdb's copy carries only in-frame clones and drops some. The profile shows roughly 1,600 clones, 86% of them singletons. The data derive from a study of chemoradiotherapy in HPV16-positive cancers. Study findings and constraints: Functional assays defining HPV-specific T cells used only a couple of HPV16-positive patients.

Germline V lookup: CDR1 LNHDA, CDR2 SQIVND (reference sequence). The CDR3 is made up of 16 amino acids. V lost 5 bases to trimming and J lost 0 bases, with 14 bases between them. The rearrangement links TRBV19 to TRBJ1-3; D unresolved. The sample in question was tumor tissue, obtained from a patient who underwent chemoradiotherapy. The origin of this receptor is a human donor with HPV-associated anogenital cancer. The DNA of the CDR3 is TGTGCCAGTAGTTTAACACAGCGGTCCTCTGGAAACACCATATATTTT. Its translation: CASSLTQRSSGNTIYF.